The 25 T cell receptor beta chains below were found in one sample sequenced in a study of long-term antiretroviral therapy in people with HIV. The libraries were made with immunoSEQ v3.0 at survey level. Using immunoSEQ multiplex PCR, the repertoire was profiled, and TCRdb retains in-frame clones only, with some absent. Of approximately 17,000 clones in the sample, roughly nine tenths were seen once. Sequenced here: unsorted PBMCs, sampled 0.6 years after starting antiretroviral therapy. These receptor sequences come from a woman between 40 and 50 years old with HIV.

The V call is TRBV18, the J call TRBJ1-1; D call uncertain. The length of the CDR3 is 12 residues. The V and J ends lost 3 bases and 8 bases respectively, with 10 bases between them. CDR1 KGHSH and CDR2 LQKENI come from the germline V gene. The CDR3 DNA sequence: TGTGCCAGCTCACCGCAAGGGCTCGAAGCTTTCTTT. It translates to CASSPQGLEAFF.

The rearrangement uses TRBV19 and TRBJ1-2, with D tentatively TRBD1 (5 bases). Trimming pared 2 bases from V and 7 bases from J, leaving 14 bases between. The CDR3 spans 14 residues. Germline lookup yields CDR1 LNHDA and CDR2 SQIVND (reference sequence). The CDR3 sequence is CASSINGRVTGYTF. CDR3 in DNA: TGTGCCAGTAGTATAAATGGCAGGGTCACTGGCTACACCTTC.

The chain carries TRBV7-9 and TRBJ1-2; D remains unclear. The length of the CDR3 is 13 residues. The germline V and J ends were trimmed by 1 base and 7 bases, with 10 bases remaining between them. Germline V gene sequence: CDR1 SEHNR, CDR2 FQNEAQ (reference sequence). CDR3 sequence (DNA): TGTGCCAGCAGCTTAGACGAGGGCACTGGCTACACCTTC. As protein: CASSLDEGTGYTF.

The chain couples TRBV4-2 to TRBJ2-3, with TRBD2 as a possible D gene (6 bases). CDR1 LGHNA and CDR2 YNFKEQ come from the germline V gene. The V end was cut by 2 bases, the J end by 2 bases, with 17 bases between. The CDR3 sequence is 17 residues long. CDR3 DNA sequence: TGTGCCAGCAGCCAATTCGGGCGGGGAGTCGACACAGATACGCAGTATTTT. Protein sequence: CASSQFGRGVDTDTQYF.

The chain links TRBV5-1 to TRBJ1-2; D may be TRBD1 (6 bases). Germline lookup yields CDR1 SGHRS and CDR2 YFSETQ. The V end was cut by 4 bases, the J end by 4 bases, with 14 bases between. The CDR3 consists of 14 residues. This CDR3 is CASSREQGSYGYTF. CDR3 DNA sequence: TGCGCCAGCAGCAGAGAACAGGGTAGCTATGGCTACACCTTC. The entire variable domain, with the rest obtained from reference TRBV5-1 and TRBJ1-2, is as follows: KAGVTQTPRYLIKTRGQQVTLSCSPISGHRSVSWYQQTPGQGLQFLFEYFSETQRNKGNFPGRFSGRQFSNSRSEMNVSTLELGDSALYLCASSREQGSYGYTFGSGTRLTVV.

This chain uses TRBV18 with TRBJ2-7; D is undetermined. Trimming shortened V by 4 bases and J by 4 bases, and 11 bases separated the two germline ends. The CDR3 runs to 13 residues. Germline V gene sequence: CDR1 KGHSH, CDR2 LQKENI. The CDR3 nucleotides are TGTGCCAGCTCACGGCTTTCTTCTTACGAGCAGTACTTC. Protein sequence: CASSRLSSYEQYF. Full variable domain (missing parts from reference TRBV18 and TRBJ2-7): NAGVMQNPRHLVRRRGQEARLRCSPMKGHSHVYWYRQLPEEGLKFMVYLQKENIIDESGMPKERFSAEFPKEGPSILRIQQVVRGDSAAYFCASSRLSSYEQYFGPGTRLTVT.

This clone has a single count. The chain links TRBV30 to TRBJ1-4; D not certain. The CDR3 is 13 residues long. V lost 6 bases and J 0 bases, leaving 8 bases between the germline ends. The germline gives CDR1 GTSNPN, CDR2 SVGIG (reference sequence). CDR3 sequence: CACTGTTNEKLFF. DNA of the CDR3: TGTGCCTGTACCGGTACAACTAATGAAAAACTGTTTTTT.

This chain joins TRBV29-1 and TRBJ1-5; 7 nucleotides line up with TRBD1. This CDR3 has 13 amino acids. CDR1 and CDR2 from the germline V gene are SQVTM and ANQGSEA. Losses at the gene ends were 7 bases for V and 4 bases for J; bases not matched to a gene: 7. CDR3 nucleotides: TGCAGCGCGGCCGACAGGGAGAATCAGCCCCAGCATTTT. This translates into CSAADRENQPQHF.

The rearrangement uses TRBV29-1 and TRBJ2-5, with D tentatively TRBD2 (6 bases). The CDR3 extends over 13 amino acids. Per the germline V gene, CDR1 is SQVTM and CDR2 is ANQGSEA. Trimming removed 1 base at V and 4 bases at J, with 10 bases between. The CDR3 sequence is CSVEAGGRETQYF. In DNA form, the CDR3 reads TGCAGCGTTGAAGCTGGGGGGAGAGAGACCCAGTACTTC.

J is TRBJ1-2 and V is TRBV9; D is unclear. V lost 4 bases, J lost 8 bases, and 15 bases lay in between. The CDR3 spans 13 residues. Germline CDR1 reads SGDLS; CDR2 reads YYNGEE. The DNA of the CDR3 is TGTGCCAGCAGCTCCGCGAGATCGGGAGGCTACACCTTC. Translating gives CASSSARSGGYTF.

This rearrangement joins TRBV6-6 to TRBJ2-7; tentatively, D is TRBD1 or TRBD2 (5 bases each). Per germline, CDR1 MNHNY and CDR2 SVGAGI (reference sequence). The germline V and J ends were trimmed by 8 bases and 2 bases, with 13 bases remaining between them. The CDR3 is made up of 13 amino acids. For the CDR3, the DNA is TGTGCCAGCTCGTCGATGGGGGCCTACGAGCAGTACTTC. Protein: CASSSMGAYEQYF.

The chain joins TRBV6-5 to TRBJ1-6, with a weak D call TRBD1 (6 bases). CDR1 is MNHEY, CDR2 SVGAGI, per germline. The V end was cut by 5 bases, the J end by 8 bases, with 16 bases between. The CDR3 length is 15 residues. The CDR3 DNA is TGTGCCAGCAGTACATCGACAGGCCGACATTCACCCCTCCACTTT. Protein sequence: CASSTSTGRHSPLHF.

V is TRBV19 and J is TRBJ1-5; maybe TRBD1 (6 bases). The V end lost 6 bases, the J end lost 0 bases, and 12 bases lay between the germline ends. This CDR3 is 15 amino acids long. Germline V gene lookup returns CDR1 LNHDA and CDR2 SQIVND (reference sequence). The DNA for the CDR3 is TGTGCCAGTAGACCAACAGGGTATAGCAATCAGCCCCAGCATTTT. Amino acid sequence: CASRPTGYSNQPQHF.

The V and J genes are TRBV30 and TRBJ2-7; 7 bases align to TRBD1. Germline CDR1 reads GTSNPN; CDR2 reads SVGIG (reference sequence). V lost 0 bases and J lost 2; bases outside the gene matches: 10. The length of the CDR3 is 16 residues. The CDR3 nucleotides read TGTGCCTGGAGTGTAAGAGGGGGCTTGTTGGCCTACGAGCAGTACTTC. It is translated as CAWSVRGGLLAYEQYF.

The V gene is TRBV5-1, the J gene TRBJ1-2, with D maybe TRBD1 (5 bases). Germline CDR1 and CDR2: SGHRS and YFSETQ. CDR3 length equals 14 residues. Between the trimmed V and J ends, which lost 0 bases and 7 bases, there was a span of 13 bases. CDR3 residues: CASSLAGQGRGYTF. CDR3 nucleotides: TGCGCCAGCAGCTTGGCCGGGCAGGGTCGTGGCTACACCTTC.

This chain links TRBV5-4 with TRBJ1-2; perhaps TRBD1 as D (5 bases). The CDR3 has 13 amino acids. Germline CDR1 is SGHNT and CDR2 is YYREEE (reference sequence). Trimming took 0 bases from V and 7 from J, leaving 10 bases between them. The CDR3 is CASSLVGVAGYTF. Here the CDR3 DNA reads TGTGCCAGCAGCTTGGTAGGGGTTGCTGGCTACACCTTC.

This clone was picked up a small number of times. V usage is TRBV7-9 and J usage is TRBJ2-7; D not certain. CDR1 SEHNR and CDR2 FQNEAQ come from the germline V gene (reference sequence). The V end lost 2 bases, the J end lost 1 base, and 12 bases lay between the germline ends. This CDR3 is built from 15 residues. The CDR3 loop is CASSLFPGPSYEQYF. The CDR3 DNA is TGTGCCAGCAGCTTATTCCCCGGCCCTTCCTACGAGCAGTACTTC.

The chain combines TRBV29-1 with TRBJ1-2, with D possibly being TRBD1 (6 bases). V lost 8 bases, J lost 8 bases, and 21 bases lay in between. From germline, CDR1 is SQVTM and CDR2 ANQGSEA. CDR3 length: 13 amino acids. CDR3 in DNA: TGCAGCTCCAGTCAGGGGCCCCTCTGGGGCTACACCTTC. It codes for CSSSQGPLWGYTF.

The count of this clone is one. The chain's CDR3 is CASTYSVNTEAFF. Here the CDR3 DNA reads TGTGCCAGCACCTACAGCGTGAACACTGAAGCTTTCTTT. The chain links TRBV14 to TRBJ1-1, with D uncertain. Germline V gives CDR1 SGHDN, CDR2 FVKESK. Trimming stripped 7 bases from V and 0 bases from J, with 9 bases between. The CDR3 extends over 13 amino acids.

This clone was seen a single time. CDR3 nucleotide sequence: TGCGCCAGCAGCCAACCAGCGGGGGCAAAAGAGACCCAGTACTTC. This codes for CASSQPAGAKETQYF. The rearrangement links TRBV4-1 to TRBJ2-5; 8 nucleotides align to TRBD2. Per germline, CDR1 MGHRA and CDR2 YSYEKL. The CDR3 runs 15 residues. J lost 3 bases, V lost 2 bases, and 5 bases had no gene match.

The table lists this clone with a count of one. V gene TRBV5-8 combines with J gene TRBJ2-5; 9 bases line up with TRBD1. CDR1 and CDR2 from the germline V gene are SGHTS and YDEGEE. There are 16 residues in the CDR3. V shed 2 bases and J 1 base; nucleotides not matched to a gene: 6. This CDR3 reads CASSFPGTGTQETQYF. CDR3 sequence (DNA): TGTGCCAGCAGCTTCCCCGGGACAGGGACCCAAGAGACCCAGTACTTC.

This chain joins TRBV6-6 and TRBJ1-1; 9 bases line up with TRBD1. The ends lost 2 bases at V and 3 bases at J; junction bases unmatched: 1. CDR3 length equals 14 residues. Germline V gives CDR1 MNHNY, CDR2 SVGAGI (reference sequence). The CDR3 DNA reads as TGTGCCAGCAGTTACGACAGGGGGGACACTGAAGCTTTCTTT. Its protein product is CASSYDRGDTEAFF.

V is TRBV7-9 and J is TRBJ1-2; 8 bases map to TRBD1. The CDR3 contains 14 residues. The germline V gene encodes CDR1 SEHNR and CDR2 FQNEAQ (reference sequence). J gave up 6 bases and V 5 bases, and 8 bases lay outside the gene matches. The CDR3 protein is CASSPKGTGDGYTF. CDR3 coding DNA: TGTGCCAGCAGCCCCAAGGGGACAGGAGATGGCTACACCTTC.

CDR3 nucleotides: TGTGCCTGGAGTGTAGACTGGGGAGAGCAGTTCTTC. Its protein is CAWSVDWGEQFF. The rearrangement joins TRBV30 to TRBJ2-1; D unresolved. The germline V gene encodes CDR1 GTSNPN and CDR2 SVGIG (reference sequence). The length of the CDR3 is 12 residues. V lost 0 bases to trimming and J lost 10 bases, with 10 bases between them.

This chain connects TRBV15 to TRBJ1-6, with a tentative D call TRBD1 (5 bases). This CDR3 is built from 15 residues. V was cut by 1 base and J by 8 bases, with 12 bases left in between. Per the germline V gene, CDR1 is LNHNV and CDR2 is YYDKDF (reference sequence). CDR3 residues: CATSRAGMGDSPLHF. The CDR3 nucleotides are TGTGCCACCAGCAGAGCCGGGATGGGGGATTCACCCCTCCACTTT. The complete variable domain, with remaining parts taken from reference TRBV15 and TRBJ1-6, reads DAMVIQNPRYQVTQFGKPVTLSCSQTLNHNVMYWYQQKSSQAPKLLFHYYDKDFNNEADTPDNFQSRRPNTSFCFLDIRSPGLGDTAMYLCATSRAGMGDSPLHFGNGTRLTVT.